The present T cell receptor (beta chain) was sequenced within a study of cytomegalovirus exposure and HLA in healthy donors (dated by TCRdb to the late 2010s). Regarding the study in general: An earlier analysis of some 620 of the donors reported approximately 260 Gb of sequence data and around 110 million unique TCR beta sequences obtained from 180 million or so T cells. An earlier analysis of 450 to 750 of the donors used high-throughput TCR beta sequencing to judge whether each TCR beta V gene segment behaved as functional or pseudogenic. Rather than using new phenotypic data, the later analysis identified candidate immune exposures from TCR beta sequences and from how often those sequences occurred across donors. Roughly 300 gigabases of sequencing data and approximately 80 million unique TCR sequences were included in an early release covering several hundred HLA-typed donors. Because of strong linkage in the cohort, 5 or 6 DR-DQ haplotypes were treated as single units for association and clustering. The study aimed to test whether signatures of past pathogen exposure could be identified by cataloging public T cell receptors. Every repertoire in the discovery cohort had been generated on one and the same sequencing platform. The genetic ancestry cluster associated with self-reported Caucasian donors included over 80% of the roughly 360 genotyped donors. Alongside the repertoire data, information on donor age, sex, ethnicity and CMV serostatus was compiled. Among almost 400 genotyped donors of the cohort, an average of 235,054 unique TCR beta nucleotide sequences were sequenced per donor, roughly 20% of them non-productive. The T cell repertoires of about 700 subjects were profiled by immunosequencing and related to cytomegalovirus serostatus. The number of typed donors differed by locus: roughly 629-640 for A, B, C, DRB1 and DQB1; some 500 for DQA1; 606 for DPA1; and roughly 470 for DPB1. In a later analysis, previously published TCR beta repertoires from 500 to 750 donors were re-analyzed and high-resolution HLA genotyping was added so that TCR occurrence patterns could be studied. A later genetic analysis used genome-wide SNP genotypes for about 60% of the roughly 700 donors, treating that subset as a discovery cohort. Class I and class II HLA loci were covered by the typing at four-digit resolution. In addition to the first cohort of 666 subjects, a separate validation cohort of approximately 130 different subjects was used. To predict cytomegalovirus infection status, the study brought together high-throughput TCR immunosequencing, statistical association of individual TCRs with disease status, and machine learning. The paper as a whole reports these results and caveats: In vitro tests confirmed that a few of the cytomegalovirus-associated TCR beta chains recognize cytomegalovirus antigens. According to a later analysis, parvovirus B19, influenza, CMV and Epstein-Barr virus appeared linked to several top co-occurrence clusters. The sequencing pipeline was judged likely to have produced a cluster of highly shared sequence variants as a technical artifact. Across donors, most TCR sequences were observed very rarely, whereas some public TCRs were present in many individuals. According to the authors, the approach could potentially be generalized to other disease states and immunological phenotypes. Presence/absence analyses assumed roughly uniform sequencing depth across donors, an assumption that may not hold. A further reported finding was that TCR beta sequences accurately predicted the HLA-A and HLA-B alleles for most subjects in the first cohort. In a later analysis, some 18,000 TCR beta sequences were associated with specific HLA alleles at a false discovery rate of 0.05. In this cohort, only TCR beta chains were sequenced, and detectable features were limited by the absence of alpha or paired-chain data. Correlated functional status among segregating V segments might be attributable to linkage disequilibrium, but an unknown experimental factor could not be ruled out. Compared with the roughly 700-donor mean, donors in an Asian-associated ancestry cluster had fewer N-insertions in productive TCRs, according to a later genetic analysis. In a later analysis, HLA-associated TCR beta chains were found to be more clonally expanded and to have lower generation probabilities than equally common non-associated chains. Because some donors lacked HLA typing at each locus, the association tests relied only on the typed subset. A total of fewer than 200 TCR beta chains were listed by the study as associated with cytomegalovirus. When HLA alleles, especially DR and DQ, strongly co-occurred, TCR associations were difficult to assign to individual alleles. Immune exposure information for the cohort was limited to CMV serostatus. A later analysis found that most CMV-associated TCR beta chains appeared HLA-restricted, with HLA associations seemingly driven largely by CMV exposure. A later genetic analysis associated a missense DCLRE1C variant with V-gene and J-gene trimming of TCR beta chains, and an independent cohort replicated the association. The classifier was reported to diagnose cytomegalovirus status with high specificity and sensitivity in both the original cohort and the validation cohort. In an earlier analysis of around 600 of the donors, most TCR beta V segments appeared in productive rearrangements about 90% or about 30% of the time, broadly matching IMGT annotations. In a later analysis, the rate of TCR association differed among HLA loci, with DRB1 alleles having the most associated TCRs and HLA-C alleles having the fewest. The earlier analysis of fewer than 750 of the donors excluded some 16 rarely observed V segments, including chromosome 9 orphons, because counts were too low.

The protocol used for the library was the immunoSEQ multiplex PCR assay. A mixture of 60 forward primers for TCR Vbeta segments and 13 reverse primers for TCR Jbeta segments was used in the multiplex PCR. The CDR3 region of rearranged TCR beta genes was amplified from genomic DNA by a multiplex PCR assay. Amplified TCR beta libraries were sequenced as 87-base-pair reads on the Illumina HiSeq System. Under the source paper's analysis protocol: A later analysis tallied roughly 78 million unique TCR beta chains across the 550 to 850 repertoires, and around 9.9 million of those chains were shared by two or more donors. To remove PCR and sequencing errors, raw reads were error-corrected and collapsed into unique sequences using a nearest-neighbor algorithm that merged closely related sequences. CDR3 sequences were aligned to IMGT reference sequences to assign V, D and J gene segments. Each retained sequence needed at least a six-nucleotide match to both a V gene segment and a J gene segment. Rearrangements were called productive when the CDR3 lacked stop codons and stayed in frame with V and J; all others were non-productive. CDR3 was defined by IMGT convention, running from the second conserved V-encoded cysteine to the conserved J-encoded phenylalanine. The earlier analysis of about 590 of the donors excluded sequences that lacked an unambiguous match to a single V gene segment. In an earlier analysis of a few hundred of the donors, V segments were called functional above 56.7% productive rearrangements and were called segregating when the between-donor standard deviation exceeded 5%. A statistical classification framework was built for diagnosing cytomegalovirus status from the catalog of TCR beta chain sequences. V and J gene assignment, in a later analysis, came from comparing TCR nucleotide sequences with IMGT/GENE-DB human TR gene sequences. Using the TCRdist pipeline, a later analysis assigned CDR3 sequences along with most-parsimonious VDJ recombination scenarios. In a later analysis, each TCR beta chain was defined by its CDR3 amino acid sequence together with its V-gene family, and reads lacking a unique V-gene family were excluded. In a later analysis, 450 to 600 highly shared, low-generation-probability nucleotide sequences were removed to address suspected cross-contamination and a sequencing artifact. In a later analysis, a clonal expansion index was calculated for each public chain from normalized within-repertoire ranks of inferred template counts. In a later analysis, generation probabilities were computed using a VDJ recombination model fitted to out-of-frame rearrangements, and the results were checked against IGoR. In a later analysis, TCR-TCR, TCR-HLA and TCR-CMV co-occurrence was scored with hypergeometric tests, and a repertoire-size bias correction was applied to TCR pairs. In a later analysis, false discovery rates were estimated by permuting HLA or CMV assignments 20 times. In a later analysis, co-occurring TCRs were grouped using DBSCAN, and TCRdist sequence similarity was added for clustering within HLA-allele-positive subsets. Co-occurrence clustering excluded repertoires with fewer than 30,000 or more than 120,000 public chains, plus five with anomalous nucleotide sharing. The clones in this table, taken by TCRdb from immuneACCESS, are in-frame only. Not every clone is retained; where verified, under half of the shortfall comes from an unresolved V gene, and the cause of the rest is unknown. That table furnishes V, J and clone size, whereas the DNA furnished D and trimming. The sample table contains 200,000 to 250,000 clones; only one count was recorded for around 89% of them. The biggest ten clones account for 0.9% to 1.1% of the sample.

For this clone: Its binding antigen is unknown. No base-level quality is on record; no much larger clone is a single base apart.

The cohort comprised 670 or so healthy bone marrow donors. At the time of sampling, all cohort members were nominally healthy, though unrecorded immune exposures were likely present. The donor was CMV seronegative and was included in the group of hundreds of seronegative cohort members. A peripheral blood sample was provided by each donor, and peripheral blood mononuclear cells were used for TCR beta sequencing. The Qiagen DNeasy Blood Extraction Kit was used to extract genomic DNA from the blood cell samples. The source of this sequence is a woman aged 18-30 years in good health and CMV-seronegative. The specimen was PBMCs.

CDR3 sequence: CASRENQGARVDFF. The bases read TGTGCCAGCAGGGAGAATCAGGGGGCCAGGGTGGATTTCTTT. The rearranged segments are TRBV2 and TRBJ1-1; the central 8 bases match TRBD1. Based on the germline V gene, the CDR1 and CDR2 sequences are SNHLY and FYNNEI. Trimming takes 6 bases off V and 13 bases off J; junction bases not matched to a gene: 16. Its CDR3 holds 14 amino acids, cysteine through phenylalanine. The CDR3 DNA has 42 bases and is translated from base 1.